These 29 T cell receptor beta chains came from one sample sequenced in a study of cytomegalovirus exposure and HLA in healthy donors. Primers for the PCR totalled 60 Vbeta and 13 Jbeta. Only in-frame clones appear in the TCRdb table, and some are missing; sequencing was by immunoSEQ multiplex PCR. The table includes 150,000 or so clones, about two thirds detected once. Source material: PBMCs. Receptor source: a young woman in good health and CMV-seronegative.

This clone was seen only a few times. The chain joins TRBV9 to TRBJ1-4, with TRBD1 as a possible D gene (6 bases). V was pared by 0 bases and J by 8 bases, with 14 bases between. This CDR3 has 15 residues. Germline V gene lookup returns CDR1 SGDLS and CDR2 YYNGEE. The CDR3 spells CASSVDQGSSEKLFF. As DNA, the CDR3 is TGTGCCAGCAGCGTAGACCAGGGGAGTTCCGAAAAACTGTTTTTT.

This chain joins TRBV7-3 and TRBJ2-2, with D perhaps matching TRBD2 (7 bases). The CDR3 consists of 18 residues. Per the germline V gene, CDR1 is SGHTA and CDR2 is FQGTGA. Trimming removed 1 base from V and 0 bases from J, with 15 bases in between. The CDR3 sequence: CASSLMSSGGPNTGELFF. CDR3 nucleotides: TGTGCCAGCAGCTTAATGTCATCGGGGGGCCCGAACACCGGGGAGCTGTTTTTT.

CDR3 residues: CASSFDRDRGRLGIQYF. CDR3 coding DNA: TGTGCCAGCAGTTTCGACCGGGACAGGGGGCGATTGGGCATTCAGTACTTC. V gene TRBV5-6 combines with J gene TRBJ2-4; 12 bases map to TRBD1. The CDR3 sequence is 17 residues long. Germline V gene sequence: CDR1 SGHDT, CDR2 YYEEEE. The ends lost 5 bases at V and 9 bases at J; junction bases unmatched: 15.

CDR3 sequence: CASGLTTGGPYGYTF. Written as DNA, the CDR3 is TGTGCTAGTGGTTTGACAACAGGGGGCCCCTATGGCTACACCTTC. This chain joins TRBV12-5 and TRBJ1-2; 9 bases map to TRBD1. This CDR3 is built from 15 residues. V shed 2 bases and J 4 bases; nucleotides not matched to a gene: 5. Germline assignment: CDR1 LGHNT and CDR2 FRNRAP.

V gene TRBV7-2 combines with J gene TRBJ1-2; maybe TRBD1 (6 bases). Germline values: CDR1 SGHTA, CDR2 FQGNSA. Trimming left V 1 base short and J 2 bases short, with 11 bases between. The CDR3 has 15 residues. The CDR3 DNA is TGTGCCAGCAGCTTAGTAGGGGGGGGAAACTATGGCTACACCTTC. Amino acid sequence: CASSLVGGGNYGYTF.

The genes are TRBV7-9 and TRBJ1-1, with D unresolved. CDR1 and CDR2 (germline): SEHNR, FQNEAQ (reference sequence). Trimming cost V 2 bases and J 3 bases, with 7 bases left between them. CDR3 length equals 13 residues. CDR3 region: CASSLSSDTEAFF. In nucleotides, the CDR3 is TGTGCCAGCAGCTTAAGTTCAGACACTGAAGCTTTCTTT.

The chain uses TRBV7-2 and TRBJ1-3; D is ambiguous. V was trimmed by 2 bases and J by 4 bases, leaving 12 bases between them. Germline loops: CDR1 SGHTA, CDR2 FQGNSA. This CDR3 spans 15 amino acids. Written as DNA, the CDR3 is TGTGCCAGCAGCTTACGAGGGCATGGAGGAAACACCATATATTTT. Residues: CASSLRGHGGNTIYF.

CDR3 DNA sequence: TGTGCCAGCAGCTTAAAGGGGGACTATGGCTACACCTTC. This gives the protein CASSLKGDYGYTF. The chain has TRBV7-9 and TRBJ1-2; TRBD1 might be the D (6 bases). CDR1 is SEHNR and CDR2 is FQNEAQ in the germline V gene (reference sequence). The CDR3 runs 13 residues. The V end was cut by 2 bases, the J end by 3 bases, with 7 bases between.

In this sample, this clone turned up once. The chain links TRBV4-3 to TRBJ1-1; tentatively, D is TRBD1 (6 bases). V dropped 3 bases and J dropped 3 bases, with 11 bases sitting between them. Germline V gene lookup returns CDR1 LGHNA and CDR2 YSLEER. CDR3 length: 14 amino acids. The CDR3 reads CASSQRGGDTEAFF. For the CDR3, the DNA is TGCGCCAGCAGCCAGAGGGGGGGGGACACTGAAGCTTTCTTT.

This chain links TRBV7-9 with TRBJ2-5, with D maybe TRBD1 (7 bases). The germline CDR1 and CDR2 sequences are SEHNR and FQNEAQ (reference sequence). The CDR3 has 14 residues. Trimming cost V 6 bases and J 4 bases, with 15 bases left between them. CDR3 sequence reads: CASSEAGGGETQYF. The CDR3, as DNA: TGTGCCAGCAGTGAGGCAGGGGGAGGAGAGACCCAGTACTTC.

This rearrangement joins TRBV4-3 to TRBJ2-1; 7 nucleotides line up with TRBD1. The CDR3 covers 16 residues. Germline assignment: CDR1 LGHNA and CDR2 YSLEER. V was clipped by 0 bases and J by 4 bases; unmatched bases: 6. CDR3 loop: CASSQEMDRRYNEQFF. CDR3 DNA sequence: TGCGCCAGCAGCCAAGAGATGGACAGGAGATACAATGAGCAGTTCTTC.

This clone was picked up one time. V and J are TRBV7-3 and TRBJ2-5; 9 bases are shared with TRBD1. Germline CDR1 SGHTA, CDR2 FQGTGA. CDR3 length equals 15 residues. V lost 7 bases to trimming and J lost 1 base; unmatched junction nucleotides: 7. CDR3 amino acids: CASTRTGEVQETQYF. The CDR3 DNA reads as TGTGCCAGCACCCGGACAGGGGAGGTCCAAGAGACCCAGTACTTC.

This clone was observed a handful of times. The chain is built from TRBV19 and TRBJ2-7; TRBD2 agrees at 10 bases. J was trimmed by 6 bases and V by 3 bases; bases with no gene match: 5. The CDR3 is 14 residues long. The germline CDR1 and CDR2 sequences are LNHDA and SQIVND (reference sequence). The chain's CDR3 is CASSIGTSVGEQYF. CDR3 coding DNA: TGTGCCAGTAGTATCGGGACTAGCGTCGGCGAGCAGTACTTC.

CDR3 bases: TGTGCCAGCTCACCAAGCGCGCATCCGGCAGATACGCAGTATTTT. It yields the protein CASSPSAHPADTQYF. The rearrangement links TRBV18 to TRBJ2-3; D is undetermined. Trimming left V 2 bases short and J 4 bases short, with 13 bases between. CDR3 size: 15 residues. CDR1 and CDR2 from the germline V gene are KGHSH and LQKENI.

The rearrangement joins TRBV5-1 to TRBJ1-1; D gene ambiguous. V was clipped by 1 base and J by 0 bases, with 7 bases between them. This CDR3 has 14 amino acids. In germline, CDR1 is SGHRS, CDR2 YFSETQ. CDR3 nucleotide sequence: TGCGCCAGCAGCTTGACAGCTATGAACACTGAAGCTTTCTTT. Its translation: CASSLTAMNTEAFF.

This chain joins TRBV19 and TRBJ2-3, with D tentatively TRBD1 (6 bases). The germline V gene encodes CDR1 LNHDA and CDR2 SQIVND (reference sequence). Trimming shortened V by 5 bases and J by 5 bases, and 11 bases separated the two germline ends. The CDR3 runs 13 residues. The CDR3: CASSHRERDTQYF. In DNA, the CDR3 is TGTGCCAGTAGTCACAGGGAAAGAGATACGCAGTATTTT.

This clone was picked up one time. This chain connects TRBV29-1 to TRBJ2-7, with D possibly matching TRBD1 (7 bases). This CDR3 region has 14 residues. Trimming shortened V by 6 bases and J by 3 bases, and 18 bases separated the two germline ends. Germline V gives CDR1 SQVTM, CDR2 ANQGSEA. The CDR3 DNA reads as TGCAGCGTGGCCGGCGGGACAGAGGACTACGAGCAGTACTTC. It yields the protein CSVAGGTEDYEQYF.

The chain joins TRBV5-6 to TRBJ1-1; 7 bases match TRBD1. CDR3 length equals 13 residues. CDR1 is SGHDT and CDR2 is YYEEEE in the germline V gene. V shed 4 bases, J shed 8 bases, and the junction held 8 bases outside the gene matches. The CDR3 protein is CASSLGQIEEAFF. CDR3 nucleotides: TGTGCCAGCAGCCTGGGACAGATCGAAGAAGCTTTCTTT.

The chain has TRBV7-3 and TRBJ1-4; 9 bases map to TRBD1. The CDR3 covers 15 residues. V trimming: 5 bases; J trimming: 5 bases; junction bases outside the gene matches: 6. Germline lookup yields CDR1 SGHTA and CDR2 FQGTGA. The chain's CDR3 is CASSPTGGKNEKLFF. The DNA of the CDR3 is TGTGCCAGCAGCCCTACAGGGGGCAAAAATGAAAAACTGTTTTTT.

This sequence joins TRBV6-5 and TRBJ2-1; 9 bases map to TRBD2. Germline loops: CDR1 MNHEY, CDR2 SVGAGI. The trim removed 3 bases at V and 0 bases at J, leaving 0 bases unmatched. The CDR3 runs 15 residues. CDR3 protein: CASSYSGSSYNEQFF. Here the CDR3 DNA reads TGTGCCAGCAGTTATAGCGGGAGCTCCTACAATGAGCAGTTCTTC.

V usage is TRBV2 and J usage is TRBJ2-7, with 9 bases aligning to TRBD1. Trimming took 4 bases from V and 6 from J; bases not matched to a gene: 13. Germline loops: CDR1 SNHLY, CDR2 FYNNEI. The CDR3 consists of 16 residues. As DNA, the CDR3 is TGTGCCAGCAGTGGGGGAGTGAACTACAGGGGGCTCGAGCAGTACTTC. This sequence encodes CASSGGVNYRGLEQYF.

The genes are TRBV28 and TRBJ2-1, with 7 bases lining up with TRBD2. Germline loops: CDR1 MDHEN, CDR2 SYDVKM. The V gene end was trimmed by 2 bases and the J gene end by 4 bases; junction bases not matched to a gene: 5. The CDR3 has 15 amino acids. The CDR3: CASSLTSDSYNEQFF. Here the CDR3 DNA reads TGTGCCAGCAGTTTAACTAGCGATTCTTACAATGAGCAGTTCTTC.

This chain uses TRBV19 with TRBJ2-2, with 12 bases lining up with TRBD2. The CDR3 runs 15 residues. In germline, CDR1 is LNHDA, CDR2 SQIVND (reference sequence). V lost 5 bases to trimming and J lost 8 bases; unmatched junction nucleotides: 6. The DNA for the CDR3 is TGTGCCAGTAGTCGTCGGACTAGCGGGGTTGGGGAGCTGTTTTTT. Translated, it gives CASSRRTSGVGELFF. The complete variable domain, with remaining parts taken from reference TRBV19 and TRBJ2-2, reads DGGITQSPKYLFRKEGQNVTLSCEQNLNHDAMYWYRQDPGQGLRLIYYSQIVNDFQKGDIAEGYSVSREKKESFPLTVTSAQKNPTAFYLCASSRRTSGVGELFFGEGSRLTVL.

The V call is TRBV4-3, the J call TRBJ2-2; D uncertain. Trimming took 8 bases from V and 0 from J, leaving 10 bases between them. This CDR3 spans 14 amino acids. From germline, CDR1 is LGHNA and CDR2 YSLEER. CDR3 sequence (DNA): TGCGCCAGCCGCTTGGCGGCGAACACCGGGGAGCTGTTTTTT. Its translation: CASRLAANTGELFF.

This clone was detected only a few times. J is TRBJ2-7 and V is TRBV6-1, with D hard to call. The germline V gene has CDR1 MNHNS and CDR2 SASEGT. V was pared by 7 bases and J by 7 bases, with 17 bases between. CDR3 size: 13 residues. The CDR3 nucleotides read TGTGCCAGCAATCGGCCCCCTGAAGTGGAGCAGTACGTC. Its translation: CASNRPPEVEQYV.

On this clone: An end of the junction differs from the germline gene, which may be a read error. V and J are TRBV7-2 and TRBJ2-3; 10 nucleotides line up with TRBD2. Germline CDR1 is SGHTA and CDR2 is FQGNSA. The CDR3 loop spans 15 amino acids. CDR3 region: CASSLGSTAGTSENF. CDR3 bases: TGTGCCAGCAGCTTAGGATCCACCGCCGGGACTAGCGAAAATTTT.

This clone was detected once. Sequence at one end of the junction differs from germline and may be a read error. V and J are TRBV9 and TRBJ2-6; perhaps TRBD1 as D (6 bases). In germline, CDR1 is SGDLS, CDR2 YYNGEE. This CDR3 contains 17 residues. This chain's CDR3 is CASSAGTPSSGANGLTF. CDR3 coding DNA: TGTGCCAGCAGCGCCGGGACACCTAGCTCTGGGGCCAACGGCCTGACTTTC.

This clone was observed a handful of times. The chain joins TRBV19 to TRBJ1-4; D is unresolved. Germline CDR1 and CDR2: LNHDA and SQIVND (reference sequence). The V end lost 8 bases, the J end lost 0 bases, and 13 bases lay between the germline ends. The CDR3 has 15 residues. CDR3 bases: TGTGCCAGTCAAGGTTCCGAGGCAACTAATGAAAAACTGTTTTTT. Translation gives CASQGSEATNEKLFF.

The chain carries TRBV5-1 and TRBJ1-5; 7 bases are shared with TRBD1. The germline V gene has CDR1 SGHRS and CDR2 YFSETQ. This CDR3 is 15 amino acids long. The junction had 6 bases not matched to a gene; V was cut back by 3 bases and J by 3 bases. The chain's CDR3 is CASSSTGDPNQPQHF. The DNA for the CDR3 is TGCGCCAGCAGCTCCACAGGGGACCCCAATCAGCCCCAGCATTTT.